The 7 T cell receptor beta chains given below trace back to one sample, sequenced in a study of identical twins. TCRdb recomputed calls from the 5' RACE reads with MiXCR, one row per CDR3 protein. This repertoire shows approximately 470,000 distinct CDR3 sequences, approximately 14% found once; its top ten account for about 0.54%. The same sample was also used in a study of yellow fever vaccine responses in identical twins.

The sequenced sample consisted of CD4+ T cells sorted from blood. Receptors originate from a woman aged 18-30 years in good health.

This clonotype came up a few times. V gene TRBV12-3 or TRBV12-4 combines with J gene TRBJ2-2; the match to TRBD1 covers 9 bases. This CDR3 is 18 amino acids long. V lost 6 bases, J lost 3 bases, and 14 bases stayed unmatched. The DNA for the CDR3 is TGTGCCAGCAGCCTAGGTGGGGGACAGGGCTTCTACACCGGGGAGCTGTTTTTT. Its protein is CASSLGGGQGFYTGELFF.

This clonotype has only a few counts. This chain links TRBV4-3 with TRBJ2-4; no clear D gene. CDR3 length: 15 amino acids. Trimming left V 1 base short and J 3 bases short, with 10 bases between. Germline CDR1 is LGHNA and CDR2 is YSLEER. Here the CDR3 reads CASSQVPGGKNIQYF. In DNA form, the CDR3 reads TGCGCCAGCAGCCAAGTCCCAGGCGGCAAAAACATTCAGTACTTC.

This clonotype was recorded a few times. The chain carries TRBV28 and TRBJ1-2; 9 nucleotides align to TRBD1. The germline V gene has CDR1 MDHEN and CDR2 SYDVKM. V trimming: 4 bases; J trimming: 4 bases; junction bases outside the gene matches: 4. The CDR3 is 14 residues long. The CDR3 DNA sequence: TGTGCCAGCAGTTCTACAGGGGGCAGCTATGGCTACACCTTC. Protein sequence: CASSSTGGSYGYTF.

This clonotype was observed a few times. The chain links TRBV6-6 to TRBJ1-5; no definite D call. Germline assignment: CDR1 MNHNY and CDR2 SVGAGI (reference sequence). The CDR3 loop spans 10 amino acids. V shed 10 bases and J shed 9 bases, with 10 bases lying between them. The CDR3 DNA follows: TGTGCCACCGGAGAATGGCCCCAGCATTTT. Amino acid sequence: CATGEWPQHF.

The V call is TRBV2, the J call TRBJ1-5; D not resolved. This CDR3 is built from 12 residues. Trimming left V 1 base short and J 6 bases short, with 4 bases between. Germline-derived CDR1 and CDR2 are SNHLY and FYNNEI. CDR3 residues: CASSEGVQPQHF. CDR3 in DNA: TGTGCCAGCAGTGAAGGGGTTCAGCCCCAGCATTTT.

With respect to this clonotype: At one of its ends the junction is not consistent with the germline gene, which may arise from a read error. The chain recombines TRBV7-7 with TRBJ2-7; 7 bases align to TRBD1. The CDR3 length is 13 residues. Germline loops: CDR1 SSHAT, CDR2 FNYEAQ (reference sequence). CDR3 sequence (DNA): TGTGCTAGCAGCCCTGCAGGGGGTAGCGAGCAGTACTTC. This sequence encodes CASSPAGGSEQYF. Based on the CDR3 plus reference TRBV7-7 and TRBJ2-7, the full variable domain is GAGVSQSPRYKVTKRGQDVTLRCDPISSHATLYWYQQALGQGPEFLTYFNYEAQPDKSGLPSDRFSAERPEGSISTLTIQRTEQRDSAMYRCASSPAGGSEQYFGPGTRLTVT.

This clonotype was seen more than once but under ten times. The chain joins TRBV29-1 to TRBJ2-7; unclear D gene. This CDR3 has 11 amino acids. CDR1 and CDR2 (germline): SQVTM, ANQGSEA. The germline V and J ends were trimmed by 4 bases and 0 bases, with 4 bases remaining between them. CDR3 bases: TGCAGCGTTGCGGCCTCCTACGAGCAGTACTTC. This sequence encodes CSVAASYEQYF.